This passage covers 28 T cell receptor beta chains from one sample sequenced in a study of human CD8 memory T cell subsets. Production of TCR beta libraries used UMI-labeled 5' RACE as the method. Each CDR3 protein gets one entry in TCRdb, which reprocessed the 5' RACE reads and gives no DNA. The sample data list about 6,500 distinct CDR3 sequences. The TPEX subset meant dysfunctional early memory CD8+ cells, CCR7+ PD-1+ TIGIT+. The sequenced sample was CD8+ T cells from PBMCs. These receptor sequences come from a human donor in good health.

The chain combines TRBV5-5 with TRBJ2-7. Germline values: CDR1 SGHKS, CDR2 YYEKEE (reference sequence). CDR3 length: 14 amino acids. The CDR3 reads CASSFGDGSYEQYF.

V and J are TRBV15 and TRBJ1-5; the D gene TCRdb calls, TRBD1, cannot be checked with no DNA. Germline assignment: CDR1 LNHNV and CDR2 YYDKDF (reference sequence). CDR3 size: 12 residues. The CDR3 is CATGTGDQPQHF.

The chain carries TRBV11-2 and TRBJ1-5. The CDR3 runs 15 residues. CDR1 and CDR2 (germline): SGHAT, FQNNGV. CDR3 in amino acids: CASSLSIDSNQPQHF.

The chain joins TRBV18 to TRBJ2-1. CDR1 is KGHSH and CDR2 is LQKENI in the germline V gene. CDR3 length equals 12 residues. CDR3 sequence: CASSPPINEQFF.

The chain has TRBV10-2 and TRBJ2-7. Germline V gives CDR1 WSHSY, CDR2 SAAADI. This CDR3 has 14 amino acids. The chain's CDR3 is CASSDTSTRNEQYF.

The rearrangement links TRBV5-1 to TRBJ2-7; the TRBD2 assignment by TCRdb is unverifiable without DNA. The CDR3 covers 18 residues. Looked up from germline, CDR1 is SGHRS and CDR2 is YFSETQ. The CDR3 loop reads CASSLQGAGLASPYEQYF.

The chain has TRBV9 and TRBJ2-7; lacking DNA, the TRBD1 call made by TCRdb goes unchecked. Germline values: CDR1 SGDLS, CDR2 YYNGEE. The CDR3 runs to 12 residues. CDR3 sequence reads: CASSTTGYEQYF.

The chain carries TRBV11-2 and TRBJ2-1; no DNA is available, so the TRBD2 call from TCRdb remains unchecked. Germline CDR1 SGHAT, CDR2 FQNNGV. The length of the CDR3 is 18 residues. CDR3 sequence reads: CASSLELAGGSSQGEQFF.

Frequency places this clonotype as medium-sized (0.01 to 0.1%). The CDR3 protein is CASSPGEEDYPDTQYF. The chain carries TRBV7-6 and TRBJ2-3; the D gene TCRdb calls, TRBD1, cannot be checked with no DNA. Germline V lookup: CDR1 SGHVS, CDR2 FNYEAQ. This CDR3 has 16 amino acids.

V and J are TRBV12-3 or TRBV12-4 and TRBJ1-3; TCRdb names TRBD1, which stays unverified in the absence of DNA. The CDR3 length is 12 residues. CDR3 amino acids: CASWGQGNTIYF.

The genes are TRBV15 and TRBJ1-5; the TRBD1 assignment by TCRdb is unverifiable without DNA. In germline, CDR1 is LNHNV, CDR2 YYDKDF (reference sequence). The CDR3 is 17 amino acids. CDR3 in amino acids: CATMPGAGTYSNQPQHF.

This clonotype is labeled medium-sized (0.01 to 0.1%) based on frequency. The chain links TRBV9 to TRBJ2-1; TCRdb's D call of TRBD1 is untestable without DNA. The V gene's germline CDR1 is SGDLS and CDR2 YYNGEE. The CDR3 consists of 12 residues. The CDR3 loop is CASSPLGNEQFF.

This clonotype registers large by frequency. V is TRBV7-7 and J is TRBJ2-2; the D gene TCRdb calls, TRBD2, cannot be checked with no DNA. Germline lookup yields CDR1 SSHAT and CDR2 FNYEAQ (reference sequence). The CDR3 contains 15 residues. CDR3: CASSPTSGSAGELFF.

V is TRBV7-9 and J is TRBJ1-3. The CDR3 contains 12 residues. Germline CDR1 SEHNR, CDR2 FQNEAQ (reference sequence). CDR3 residues: CASSPLGNTIYF.

This chain joins TRBV7-2 and TRBJ1-5. Germline values: CDR1 SGHTA, CDR2 FQGNSA. This CDR3 region has 12 residues. CDR3 in amino acids: CASSSAWQPQHF.

This clonotype is called medium-sized based on its frequency. V and J are TRBV7-9 and TRBJ1-6; there is no DNA to check the TCRdb D call of TRBD1. The V gene's germline CDR1 is SEHNR and CDR2 FQNEAQ (reference sequence). CDR3 length equals 17 residues. CDR3 loop: CASSLDGATGPDSPLHF.

The J gene is TRBJ2-2, the V gene TRBV12-2. TRBV12-2 is a pseudogene locus. There are 19 residues in the CDR3. CDR3 region: CASRLTHHLGGGNTGELFF.

This clonotype is deemed medium-sized by its frequency. The genes are TRBV28 and TRBJ2-3; no DNA is available, so the TRBD2 call from TCRdb remains unchecked. Germline CDR1 and CDR2: MDHEN and SYDVKM. This CDR3 has 13 amino acids. This CDR3 reads CAIGTSAKDTQYF. The whole variable domain, filled in from reference TRBV28 and TRBJ2-3, reads DVKVTQSSRYLVKRTGEKVFLECVQDMDHENMFWYRQDPGLGLRLIYFSYDVKMKEKGDIPEGYSVSREKKERFSLILESASTNQTSMYLCAIGTSAKDTQYFGPGTRLTVL.

This clonotype is large by frequency. The chain recombines TRBV30 with TRBJ1-1; absent DNA, TCRdb's TRBD1 call cannot be checked. Germline CDR1 GTSNPN, CDR2 SVGIG (reference sequence). This CDR3 comprises 15 residues. The CDR3 protein is CAWSVRGATGTEAFF.

CDR3 amino acids: CASSPHGTFYEQYF. This chain connects TRBV7-6 to TRBJ2-7; TCRdb indicates TRBD2, and absent DNA this call remains unverified. The CDR3 covers 14 residues. CDR1 and CDR2 from the germline V gene are SGHVS and FNYEAQ. The full variable domain, completed using reference TRBV7-6 and TRBJ2-7, is GAGVSQSPRYKVTKRGQDVALRCDPISGHVSLYWYRQALGQGPEFLTYFNYEAQQDKSGLPNDRFSAERPEGSISTLTIQRTEQRDSAMYRCASSPHGTFYEQYFGPGTRLTVT.

The chain employs TRBV5-1 and TRBJ2-6. Germline lookup yields CDR1 SGHRS and CDR2 YFSETQ. The CDR3 runs 13 residues. CDR3 amino acids: CASSYTGANVLTF.

The rearrangement joins TRBV29-1 to TRBJ2-1; the D gene TCRdb calls, TRBD2, cannot be checked with no DNA. CDR1 is SQVTM and CDR2 is ANQGSEA in the germline V gene. This CDR3 has 14 amino acids. The CDR3 is CSGLGASGRVEQFF.

The V and J genes are TRBV11-2 and TRBJ1-5. The CDR3 runs to 13 residues. CDR1 and CDR2 (germline): SGHAT, FQNNGV. CDR3 residues: CASSSDVFEPQHF.

The gene calls are TRBV20-1 and TRBJ1-2. CDR3 length equals 13 residues. Germline assignment: CDR1 DFQATT and CDR2 SNEGSKA (reference sequence). CDR3 sequence: CSPYTALDYGYTF.

The chain employs TRBV6-1 and TRBJ2-7. CDR1 and CDR2 (germline): MNHNS, SASEGT. The CDR3 covers 12 residues. The CDR3 loop is CASSDQLYEQYF.

The CDR3 spells CASSLGVAGGEEQFF. The chain uses TRBV5-6 and TRBJ2-1; the TCRdb call, TRBD2, lacks DNA for checking. CDR3 length: 15 amino acids. CDR1 is SGHDT, CDR2 YYEEEE, per germline. Full variable domain (rest looked up from reference TRBV5-6 and TRBJ2-1): DAGVTQSPTHLIKTRGQQVTLRCSPKSGHDTVSWYQQALGQGPQFIFQYYEEEERQRGNFPDRFSGHQFPNYSSELNVNALLLGDSALYLCASSLGVAGGEEQFFGPGTRLTVL.

The chain employs TRBV20-1 and TRBJ2-5; TCRdb selects TRBD2, and the lack of DNA leaves this call unchecked. Germline V gives CDR1 DFQATT, CDR2 SNEGSKA (reference sequence). The CDR3 covers 14 residues. CDR3 loop: CSAREGLGEETQYF.

The chain links TRBV11-1 to TRBJ2-3; TCRdb proposes TRBD1, but this gene call is untestable without DNA. The CDR3 totals 14 residues. Germline V gives CDR1 SGHAT, CDR2 FQDESV (reference sequence). The chain's CDR3 is CASSPGSETDTQYF.